The clone carrying this TCR beta chain was seen only a few times. Its matching antigen is unknown. The data were obtained in a study of PD-1 blockade in classical Hodgkin lymphoma. Findings and limits, study-wide: Why the repertoires differ is still unclear, perhaps disease activity or prior therapy.

Produced via immunoSEQ multiplex PCR; TCRdb's table is partial and in-frame only. The sample yields under 60,000 clones, around 75% seen once. In every patient, relapse followed autologous stem cell transplantation, while exposure to brentuximab vedotin differed. The sequence was obtained from a human donor with classical Hodgkin lymphoma. The source material was peripheral blood mononuclear cells (PBMCs), sampled before the second cycle of nivolumab.

In DNA, the CDR3 is TGTGCCAGCAGTGAACCCCGGACAGGGAAAGACTATGGCTACACCTTC. This translates into CASSEPRTGKDYGYTF. This sequence joins TRBV2 and TRBJ1-2; 8 bases map to TRBD1. V dropped 2 bases and J dropped 3; count of bases not matched to a gene: 8. This CDR3 is built from 16 residues. Germline V lookup: CDR1 SNHLY, CDR2 FYNNEI.